The clone carrying this T cell receptor beta chain has a count of ten or more. Its antigen is not identified. This sample was taken from a study of T cells in Graves' hyperthyroidism and ophthalmopathy. The authors obtained PBMCs from around 10 ml of fresh peripheral blood. The study, taken as a whole, reports: Most thyroid clonotypes with frequency above 0.001 were detected in blood. Ophthalmopathy and stable hyperthyroidism were separated by a 13 V-J model. The model foresaw ophthalmopathy a median roughly 6.5 months prior to onset.

Researchers took RNA transcripts and amplified the TCR beta CDR3 regions from them. In the first-round RT-PCR of the TCR CDR3, the HTBI primer set was used. TCRdb used MiXCR to reprocess the multiplex PCR reads, holding one entry per CDR3 protein. The repertoire consists of 650,000 to 750,000 distinct CDR3 sequences, with about 15% occurring once and the leading ten covering roughly a tenth. J gave up 4 bases and V 1 base, and 7 bases lay outside the gene matches. CDR3 length equals 17 residues. Germline V gives CDR1 GTSNPN, CDR2 SVGIG (reference sequence). The sequence came from a woman aged 18-29 years with Graves' hyperthyroidism. The chain links TRBV30 to TRBJ2-7, with 16 bases aligning to TRBD2. The sample comprised blood. The CDR3 DNA reads TGTGCCTGGAGTGCCCTTGGGACTAGCGGGAGGGCTTACGAGCAGTACTTC. Its protein product is CAWSALGTSGRAYEQYF.